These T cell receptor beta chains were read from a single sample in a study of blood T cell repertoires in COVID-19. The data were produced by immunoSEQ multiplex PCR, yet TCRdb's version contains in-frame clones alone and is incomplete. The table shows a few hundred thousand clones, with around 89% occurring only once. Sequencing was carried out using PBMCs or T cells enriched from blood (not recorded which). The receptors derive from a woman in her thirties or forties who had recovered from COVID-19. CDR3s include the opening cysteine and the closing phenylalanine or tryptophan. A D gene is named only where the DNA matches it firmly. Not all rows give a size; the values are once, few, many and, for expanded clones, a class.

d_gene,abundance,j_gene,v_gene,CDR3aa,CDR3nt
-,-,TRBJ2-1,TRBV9,CASSPGLYNEQFF,TGTGCCAGCAGCCCGGGACTTTACAATGAGCAGTTCTTC
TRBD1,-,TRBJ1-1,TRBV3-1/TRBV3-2,CASSPQILGGFNTEAFF,TGTGCCAGCAGCCCGCAGATACTAGGGGGCTTTAACACTGAAGCTTTCTTT
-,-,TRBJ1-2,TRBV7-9,CASSLRDLDGSHSNYGYTF,TGTGCCAGCAGCCTGAGAGATCTCGACGGGTCCCACTCTAACTATGGCTACACCTTC
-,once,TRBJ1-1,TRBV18,CASSPSRGGEMNTEAFF,TGTGCCAGCTCACCATCAAGGGGTGGGGAAATGAACACTGAAGCTTTCTTT
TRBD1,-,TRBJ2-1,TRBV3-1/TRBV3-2,CASRPTGSYNEQFF,TGTGCCAGCAGACCGACAGGGTCTTACAATGAGCAGTTCTTC
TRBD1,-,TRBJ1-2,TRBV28,CASSLWDRRDGYTF,TGTGCCAGCAGTTTATGGGACAGGCGGGATGGCTACACCTTC
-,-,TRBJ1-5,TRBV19,CASTKGQLLNQPQHF,TGTGCCAGTACCAAGGGGCAACTTTTGAATCAGCCCCAGCATTTT
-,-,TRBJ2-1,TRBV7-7,CASSLGRGDEQFF,TGTGCTAGCAGCCTTGGCAGGGGGGATGAGCAGTTCTTC
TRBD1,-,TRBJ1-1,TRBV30,CAWSRGQGARSVNTEAFF,TGTGCCTGGAGCCGGGGACAGGGGGCAAGGTCCGTGAACACTGAAGCTTTCTTT
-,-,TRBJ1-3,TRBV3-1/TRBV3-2,CASSRLAGDTIYF,TGTGCCAGCAGCCGCCTGGCCGGGGACACCATATATTTT
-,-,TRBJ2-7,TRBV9,CASSFGVSSYEQYF,TGTGCCAGCAGCTTCGGGGTTTCCTCCTACGAGCAGTACTTC
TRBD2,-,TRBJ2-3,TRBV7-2,CASSSAGGPGTDTQYF,TGTGCCAGCAGCTCGGCGGGGGGGCCTGGCACAGATACGCAGTATTTT
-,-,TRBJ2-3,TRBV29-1,CSVEIQGTDTQYF,TGCAGCGTTGAAATCCAGGGTACAGATACGCAGTATTTT
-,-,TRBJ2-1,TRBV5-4,CASSLIGVYNEQFF,TGTGCCAGCAGCTTGATAGGGGTCTACAATGAGCAGTTCTTC
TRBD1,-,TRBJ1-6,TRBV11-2,CASSSGTGPFSYYSPLHF,TGTGCCAGCAGCTCCGGGACAGGGCCCTTCAGCTATTATTCACCCCTCCACTTT
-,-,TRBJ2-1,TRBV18,CASSPIQGDGNEQFF,TGTGCCAGCTCACCTATACAGGGAGATGGAAATGAGCAGTTCTTC
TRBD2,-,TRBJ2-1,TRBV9,CASSPSAGTNHNEQFF,TGTGCCAGCAGCCCGAGCGCCGGGACTAACCACAATGAGCAGTTCTTC
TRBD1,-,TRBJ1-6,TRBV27,CASKVGGPSPLHF,TGTGCCAGCAAGGTAGGGGGCCCGTCACCCCTCCACTTT
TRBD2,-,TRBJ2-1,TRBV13,CASSLEFRLAGDNEQFF,TGTGCCAGCAGCTTAGAGTTTAGGCTAGCGGGGGACAATGAGCAGTTCTTC
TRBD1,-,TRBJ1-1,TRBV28,CASSLRGRQGATEAFF,TGTGCCAGCAGTTTAAGAGGGAGACAGGGGGCGACTGAAGCTTTCTTT
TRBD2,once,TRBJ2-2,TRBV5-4,CASSPGTSGDTGELFF,TGTGCCAGCAGCCCCGGGACTAGCGGGGACACCGGGGAGCTGTTTTTT
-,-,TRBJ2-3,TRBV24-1,CATSDFRGGTDTQYF,TGTGCCACCAGTGATTTCAGGGGGGGCACAGATACGCAGTATTTT
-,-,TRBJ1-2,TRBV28,CASSPHPQDYGYTF,TGTGCCAGCAGCCCTCATCCCCAGGACTATGGCTACACCTTC
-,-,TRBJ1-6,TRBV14,CASSLTANSPLHF,TGTGCCAGCAGCCTCACAGCTAATTCACCCCTCCACTTT
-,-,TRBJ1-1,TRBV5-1,CASSLGQASAEAFF,TGCGCCAGCAGCTTGGGACAGGCCTCGGCTGAAGCTTTCTTT
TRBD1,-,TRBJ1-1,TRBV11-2,CASSVGQGAGEAFF,TGTGCCAGCAGCGTCGGACAGGGGGCGGGTGAAGCTTTCTTT
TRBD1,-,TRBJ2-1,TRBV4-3,CASSPLGTGGHNEQFF,TGCGCCAGCAGCCCTCTTGGGACAGGGGGCCACAATGAGCAGTTCTTC
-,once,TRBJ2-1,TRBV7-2,CASSLGERNEQFF,TGTGCCAGCAGCTTAGGGGAGCGCAATGAGCAGTTCTTC